This T cell receptor (beta chain) was documented in a study of tissue T cells after allogeneic stem cell transplantation. Time point described: mouse harvest day 7 after allogeneic transplant. Tail vein injection delivered 10^7 T-cell-depleted bone marrow cells and 10^6 splenic CD5+ T cells. Mice had MHC-mismatched B6 into BALB/c GVHD, sampled day 7 or 14. Trimming pared 2 bases from V and 2 bases from J, leaving 3 bases between. CDR3 length: 13 amino acids. Per the germline V gene, CDR1 is MSHET and CDR2 is SYDVDS. This clone was found a few times. Genes and germline are mouse. The CDR3 end falls 1 residue outside the read, so it is completed with the germline J gene. Only in-frame clones appear in the TCRdb table, and some are missing; sequencing was by immunoSEQ multiplex PCR. Here the sample spans thousands of clones, 35% to 50% being singletons.

The rearrangement links TRBV29 to TRBJ1-4; no definite D call. The source material was skin. This clonotype was sampled from a female BALB/c mouse given C57BL/6 T cells with graft-versus-host disease after an allogeneic hematopoietic cell transplant. CDR3 amino acids: CASSLGSNERLFF. The sequenced CDR3 bases are TGTGCTAGCAGTTTAGGGTCCAACGAAAGATTATTT.